This T cell receptor beta chain was observed in a study of T cell responses to AZD1222 COVID-19 vaccine. The study's findings and limits: AZD1222 recipients seropositive at baseline numbered only 6 or 7.

The CDR3 loop spans 16 amino acids. The ends were cut back, 1 base at V and 2 bases at J, with 10 bases in the middle. Germline CDR1 SGHNT, CDR2 YYREEE (reference sequence). The data were produced by immunoSEQ multiplex PCR, yet TCRdb's version contains in-frame clones alone and is incomplete. This sample has 200,000 to 250,000 clones, with roughly 94% found just once. Concerning this clone: Its specificity is not known.

The starting material was peripheral blood, obtained 28 days after the second dose of the MenACWY control vaccine. The chain uses TRBV5-4 and TRBJ1-6; D possibly corresponds to TRBD1 (6 bases). The receptor's source is an adult who received the MenACWY meningococcal vaccine as a control. CDR3 bases: TGTGCCAGCAGCTTGTACAGGGATCCCTATAATTCACCCCTCCACTTT. The encoded protein is CASSLYRDPYNSPLHF.